The 17 T cell receptor beta chains reported below all come from one sample, sequenced in a study of T cells in Graves' hyperthyroidism and ophthalmopathy. It was RNA transcripts that yielded the amplified TCR beta CDR3 regions. The HTBI primer set drove a first-round RT-PCR of the TCR CDR3. TCRdb reprocessed the multiplex PCR reads via MiXCR and lists one record per CDR3 protein. The repertoire holds more than 550,000 distinct CDR3 sequences, with roughly a sixth as singletons. The sequenced sample was blood. The receptors were gathered from a woman between 50 and 59 years old with Graves' hyperthyroidism that later progressed to Graves' ophthalmopathy.

This clonotype was counted ten times or more. V usage is TRBV7-9 and J usage is TRBJ2-5; TRBD2 aligns across 7 bases. This CDR3 has 13 residues. V shed 7 bases and J 5 bases; nucleotides not matched to a gene: 7. Germline assignment: CDR1 SEHNR and CDR2 FQNEAQ (reference sequence). The CDR3 DNA is TGTGCCAGCAACCGGGGGGACGGGGAGACCCAGTACTTC. Its protein product is CASNRGDGETQYF.

This clonotype has a handful of counts. The gene calls are TRBV6-6 and TRBJ1-2, with 7 bases fitting TRBD1. This CDR3 is 12 amino acids long. Germline CDR1 reads MNHNY; CDR2 reads SVGAGI (reference sequence). J lost 11 bases, V lost 2 bases, and 5 bases had no gene match. CDR3 nucleotide sequence: TGTGCCAGCAGTTACCCCACAGGGGCGTACACCTTC. Its translation is CASSYPTGAYTF.

This clonotype has ten or more counts. The J gene is TRBJ2-2, the V gene TRBV7-2; TRBD1 agrees at 7 bases. Losses at the gene ends were 6 bases for V and 6 bases for J; bases not matched to a gene: 4. The length of the CDR3 is 13 residues. Germline CDR1 is SGHTA and CDR2 is FQGNSA. The CDR3 region is CASRHTGAGELFF. The CDR3 DNA follows: TGTGCCAGCAGGCATACAGGGGCCGGGGAGCTGTTTTTT.

This clonotype has ten or more counts. This rearrangement joins TRBV3-1 to TRBJ1-1, with 7 bases lining up with TRBD1. Germline CDR1 reads LGHDT; CDR2 reads YNNKEL (reference sequence). The CDR3 has 15 amino acids. Trimming took 5 bases from V and 4 from J; bases not matched to a gene: 10. CDR3 in amino acids: CASSNRVKGATEAFF. Here the CDR3 DNA reads TGTGCCAGCAGCAACAGGGTAAAGGGGGCCACTGAAGCTTTCTTT.

The chain recombines TRBV7-9 with TRBJ1-2, with 7 bases fitting TRBD1. Germline CDR1 is SEHNR and CDR2 is FQNEAQ (reference sequence). V was clipped by 4 bases and J by 4 bases; unmatched bases: 6. The CDR3 has 14 residues. The CDR3 bases are TGTGCCAGCAGCTCAAACACAGGGGTCTATGGCTACACCTTC. As protein: CASSSNTGVYGYTF.

The sample holds a few counts of this clonotype. The V and J genes are TRBV5-1 and TRBJ2-1, with 11 bases identical to TRBD2. Germline loops: CDR1 SGHRS, CDR2 YFSETQ. CDR3 length: 15 amino acids. Losses at the gene ends were 0 bases for V and 8 bases for J; bases not matched to a gene: 4. CDR3 nucleotides: TGCGCCAGCAGCTTGGGTAGCGGGGGGGGCTATGAGCAGTTCTTC. Translating gives CASSLGSGGGYEQFF.

In its sample, this clonotype was seen many times. The chain combines TRBV2 with TRBJ2-1; 15 nucleotides align to TRBD2. The J segment lost 4 bases and the V segment lost 4 bases, leaving 11 bases of the junction unmatched. The CDR3 spans 19 residues. Germline-derived CDR1 and CDR2 are SNHLY and FYNNEI. The CDR3 coding sequence is TGTGCCAGCAGTGGGGGGACTAGCGGGGGGACCCGGATATACAATGAGCAGTTCTTC. Protein product: CASSGGTSGGTRIYNEQFF.

This clonotype was recorded many times. The chain carries TRBV2 and TRBJ2-1; D possibly matches TRBD1 or TRBD2 (5 bases each). The CDR3 consists of 16 residues. Germline-derived CDR1 and CDR2 are SNHLY and FYNNEI. V was cut by 7 bases and J by 0 bases, with 16 bases left in between. Here the CDR3 reads CASTPRGADSYNEQFF. In nucleotides, the CDR3 is TGTGCCAGCACCCCGAGAGGGGCGGACTCCTACAATGAGCAGTTCTTC.

In its sample, this clonotype was seen a few times. This chain connects TRBV19 to TRBJ2-2; 11 bases map to TRBD1. V shed 6 bases and J 4 bases; nucleotides not matched to a gene: 4. This CDR3 has 15 residues. Germline lookup yields CDR1 LNHDA and CDR2 SQIVND (reference sequence). The CDR3 region has the DNA TGTGCCAGTAGCAGGACAGGGGGCGGCACCGGGGAGCTGTTTTTT. Translated: CASSRTGGGTGELFF.

This clonotype has more than one count but fewer than ten. This chain joins TRBV10-3 and TRBJ1-4; TRBD1 matches 8 bases. V lost 6 bases, J lost 8 bases, and 8 bases stayed unmatched. Looked up from germline, CDR1 is ENHRY and CDR2 is SYGVKD. This CDR3 spans 14 amino acids. CDR3 nucleotides: TGTGCCATCAGCCCGGGACAGGTGGGCGAAAAACTGTTTTTT. Protein product: CAISPGQVGEKLFF.

The rearrangement links TRBV6-2 or TRBV6-3 to TRBJ1-4; D not certain. This CDR3 spans 13 amino acids. In germline, CDR1 is MNHEY, CDR2 SVGEGT. With 0 bases removed from V and 10 bases from J, the gap between germline ends came to 9 bases. CDR3 in DNA: TGTGCCAGCAGTTACTCGGCCCCGGTAAAACTGTTTTTT. It specifies CASSYSAPVKLFF.

V and J are TRBV5-1 and TRBJ1-2; 7 bases agree with TRBD1. With 0 bases clipped from V and 6 bases from J, the junction kept 14 bases outside the gene matches. CDR3 length: 17 residues. Germline CDR1 and CDR2: SGHRS and YFSETQ. The CDR3 protein is CASSLDTAAGGQHGYTF. For the CDR3, the DNA is TGCGCCAGCAGCTTGGATACGGCGGCAGGGGGACAACATGGCTACACCTTC.

This clonotype was detected ten times or more. V gene TRBV7-2 combines with J gene TRBJ2-5; D is unclear. The ends were cut back, 5 bases at V and 5 bases at J, with 9 bases in the middle. The CDR3 is 12 amino acids. Germline V CDR1 and CDR2: SGHTA, FQGNSA. CDR3 amino acids: CASSTPRETQYF. CDR3 DNA: TGTGCCAGCAGCACCCCTAGGGAGACCCAGTACTTC.

This clonotype was observed many times. V gene TRBV6-5 combines with J gene TRBJ1-1; possibly TRBD1 for D (6 bases). The CDR3 consists of 15 residues. The V gene's germline CDR1 is MNHEY and CDR2 SVGAGI. The V gene lost 2 bases and the J gene lost 0 bases, with 10 bases spanning the gap. The CDR3 coding sequence is TGTGCCAGCAGTTACAGGGGGTTGATGAACACTGAAGCTTTCTTT. Translated, it gives CASSYRGLMNTEAFF.

This clonotype was seen ten or more times. The chain couples TRBV30 to TRBJ2-2; D is possibly TRBD1 (5 bases). CDR1 is GTSNPN, CDR2 SVGIG, per germline (reference sequence). The CDR3 contains 13 residues. V lost 5 bases to trimming and J lost 0 bases, with 7 bases between them. The CDR3 region has the DNA TGTGCCTGGCAACAGGCGAACACCGGGGAGCTGTTTTTT. Residues: CAWQQANTGELFF.

This clonotype was observed a handful of times. The chain carries TRBV19 and TRBJ2-2, with D tentatively TRBD1 (5 bases). The CDR3 runs 14 residues. The V end lost 4 bases, the J end lost 0 bases, and 6 bases lay between the germline ends. Per the germline V gene, CDR1 is LNHDA and CDR2 is SQIVND (reference sequence). CDR3 sequence (DNA): TGTGCCAGTAGTAGACAGCCGAACACCGGGGAGCTGTTTTTT. This sequence encodes CASSRQPNTGELFF.

This clonotype occurred many times. This rearrangement joins TRBV2 to TRBJ1-2; maybe TRBD1 (5 bases). Germline V gene sequence: CDR1 SNHLY, CDR2 FYNNEI. The CDR3 is 13 amino acids. Trimming pared 6 bases from V and 6 bases from J, leaving 14 bases between. As DNA, the CDR3 is TGTGCCAGCAGACCCGAGGTGGGGGATGGCTACACCTTC. This sequence encodes CASRPEVGDGYTF.